The clone carrying this TCR beta chain has more than one count but fewer than ten. The CDR3 loop spans 11 amino acids. V was cut by 1 base and J by 9 bases, with 7 bases left in between. The germline CDR1 and CDR2 sequences are SQVTM and ANQGSEA. An assay was performed, and its level was deep. It was across several immunoSEQ plates that each subset's genomic DNA was evenly split. Clones were read by immunoSEQ multiplex PCR, and TCRdb kept only the in-frame ones, dropping some. This sample has some 95,000 clones, with approximately 75% found just once. This entry is derived from a study of shared clonotypes between healthy human individuals. Participating donors were healthy, HIV-negative adults free of recent acute infections or vaccinations. What CD8 memory combined were CD45RO+ cells and CCR7-negative CD45RA+ TemRA cells.

The V and J genes are TRBV29-1 and TRBJ2-1; possible D gene TRBD1, 5 bases. Sample: memory CD8+ T cells sorted from blood. As to subset: CD45RO+ cells pooled with CCR7-negative TemRA cells. The clonotype originates from a man aged 25 to 40 in good health. DNA for the CDR3: TGCAGCGTTGAAGTAGGGGTTGAGCAGTTCTTC. It yields the protein CSVEVGVEQFF.